The rows below give T cell receptor beta chains drawn from one sample of a study of T cells in Graves' hyperthyroidism and ophthalmopathy. TCRdb ran MiXCR on the multiplex PCR reads and lists one entry per CDR3 protein. The data hold 550,000 to 800,000 distinct CDR3 sequences, with 17% observed a single time. The specimen was blood. Receptors originate from a man aged 45-65 years with Graves' hyperthyroidism. CDR3s include the opening cysteine and the closing phenylalanine or tryptophan. D genes are given only for firm matches. Rows may omit the clone size; those that give it use once, few, many or a size class.

TRBJ2-7 TRBV12-3/TRBV12-4 few TRBD2 TGTGCCAGCAGTTTAATTAGCGGGAGCTCCTACGAGCAGTACTTC CASSLISGSSYEQYF
TRBJ2-1 TRBV25-1 many TRBD2 TGTGCCAGCAGTGAAACCTCGCTAGCGGGGAGCTCCTACAATGAGCAGTTCTTC CASSETSLAGSSYNEQFF
TRBJ1-2 TRBV12-3/TRBV12-4 many TRBD1 TGTGCCAGCAGTTTAGTACCAGGGGGCGCGTATGGCTACACCTTC CASSLVPGGAYGYTF
TRBJ1-1 TRBV28 many . TGTGCCAGCAGTGACGGACGCCTGGGATCTGAAGCTTTCTTT CASSDGRLGSEAFF
TRBJ2-4 TRBV7-9 . TRBD1 TGTGCCAGCAGCTTATTTCCGGGACAGGGGACCAAAAACATTCAGTACTTC CASSLFPGQGTKNIQYF
TRBJ1-2 TRBV7-2 many . TGTGCCAGCAGCGCCTCTTACTATGGCTACACCTTC CASSASYYGYTF
TRBJ1-1 TRBV2 once . TGTGCCAGCAGCTCAGGGGAAACGACCGAAGCTTTCTTT CASSSGETTEAFF
TRBJ2-7 TRBV7-2 many TRBD2 TGTGCCAGCAGCTCCGCCTCGACTAGCGGATCCTACGAGCAGTACTTC CASSSASTSGSYEQYF
TRBJ2-4 TRBV7-9 . . TGTGCCAGCAGCTTAGCGCTAGGACACCTGAATCCTCTAGCCAAAAACATTCGGTACTTC CASSLALGHLNPLAKNIRYF
TRBJ1-1 TRBV5-1 many . TGCGCCAGCAGCTTGGCTATGACGGCGAACACTGAAGCTTTCTTT CASSLAMTANTEAFF
TRBJ2-1 TRBV11-2 many . TGTGCCAGCAGCTTAGATGACGACAACTACAATGAGCAGTTCTTC CASSLDDDNYNEQFF
TRBJ1-6 TRBV3-1 few . TGTGCCAGCAGCCAAGATTGGGGGGAAGGCTCACCCCTCCACTTT CASSQDWGEGSPLHF
TRBJ2-3 TRBV15 . TRBD2 TGTGCCACCAGCACCATTCCCCTCGCGGGAGGGCCGTCAGATACGCAGTATTTT CATSTIPLAGGPSDTQYF
TRBJ1-1 TRBV30 . . TGTGCCTGGTGGCTTACAGTGAACACTGAAGCTTTCTTT CAWWLTVNTEAFF
TRBJ2-1 TRBV5-1 many TRBD2 TGCGCCAGCAGCTTGGGGGAGGGGTCCTACAATGAGCAGTTCTTC CASSLGEGSYNEQFF
TRBJ2-2 TRBV20-1 few TRBD2 TGCAGTGCAGCTAGCGGGAGGGTCGGGGAGCTGTTTTTT CSAASGRVGELFF
TRBJ2-3 TRBV10-3 many TRBD2 TGTGCCATCAGTGAGTCACTAGCGGGAGTACTTATAACAGATACGCAGTATTTT CAISESLAGVLITDTQYF
TRBJ2-7 TRBV10-3 many TRBD1 TGTGCCATCAGGGGACAGGCCCAAACCTACGAGCAGTACTTC CAIRGQAQTYEQYF
TRBJ2-1 TRBV5-1 many TRBD2 TGTGCCAGCAGTTCCGGGACTAGCTACAATGAGCAGTTCTTC CASSSGTSYNEQFF
TRBJ1-1 TRBV12-3/TRBV12-4 once . TGTGCCAGCAGGGCCCCGGGAGGGAGCCTGAACACTGAAGCTTTCTTT CASRAPGGSLNTEAFF
TRBJ1-5 TRBV28 many . TGTGCCAGCAGTTGGTACGCCAGGGGATGGAATCAGCCCCAGCATTTT CASSWYARGWNQPQHF
TRBJ1-2 TRBV2 . TRBD1 TGCGCCAGCGGAGGGGGCTCTAGCTATGGCCACACCTTC CASGGGSSYGHTF
TRBJ2-7 TRBV3-1 many TRBD1 TGTGCCAGCGGACCGACAGGGACCTACGAGCAGTACTTC CASGPTGTYEQYF
TRBJ1-4 TRBV2 many . TGTGCCAGCAGCGAGGGGGGTACTCGTGAAAAACTGTTTTTT CASSEGGTREKLFF
TRBJ2-1 TRBV2 many TRBD2 TGTGCCGGGACTAGCGGGAGGATGAATGAGCAGTTCTTC CAGTSGRMNEQFF
TRBJ2-7 TRBV20-1 many . TGCAGTGCTAGAGATCTCGGGAGCTCCTACGAGCAGTACTTC CSARDLGSSYEQYF